This entry is about one TCR beta chain. Which cohort a participant joined came from the clinical history participants gave. The data were taken from a study of blood T cell repertoires in COVID-19. Study in general: For recovered donors of Cohort 3, there were two negative PCRs, clearance, or symptom resolution. PBMCs, B-cell-depleted T cells, or T cells were the source of the cDNA or gDNA that made up the material.

As originally analysed: The assay estimated nucleated cells by amplifying reference gene primers. Sequenced by immunoSEQ multiplex PCR; TCRdb stores in-frame clones only, minus some. V and J calls and clone size follow that table, whereas D and trimming were derived from the DNA. The sample holds hundreds of thousands of clones, about 87% seen once. The germline V gene has CDR1 SGHRS and CDR2 YFSETQ. This CDR3 comprises 12 residues. V lost 7 bases, J lost 4 bases, and 10 bases lay in between. The chain combines TRBV5-1 with TRBJ2-3; tentative D call: TRBD1 (6 bases). The sample taken for sequencing was PBMCs or T cells enriched from blood (not recorded which). This receptor was identified in a man aged 35 to 55 in a cohort exposed to, infected with or recovered from COVID-19 (not recorded which). The CDR3 coding sequence is TGCGCCAGCGCAGGGGAAGCAGATACGCAGTATTTT. Translating it yields CASAGEADTQYF.